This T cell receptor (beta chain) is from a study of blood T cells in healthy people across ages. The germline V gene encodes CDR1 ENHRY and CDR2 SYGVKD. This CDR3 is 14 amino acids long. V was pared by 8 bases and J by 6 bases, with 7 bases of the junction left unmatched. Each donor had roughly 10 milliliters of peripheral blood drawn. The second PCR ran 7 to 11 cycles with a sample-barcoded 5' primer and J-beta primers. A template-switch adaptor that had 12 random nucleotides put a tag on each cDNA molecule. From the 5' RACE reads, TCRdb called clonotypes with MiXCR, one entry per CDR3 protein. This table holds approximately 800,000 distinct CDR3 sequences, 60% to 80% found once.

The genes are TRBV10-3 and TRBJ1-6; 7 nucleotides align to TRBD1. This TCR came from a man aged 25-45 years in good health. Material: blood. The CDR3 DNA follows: TGTGCCATCCAGCCAGGGGGTTTTAATTCACCCCTCCACTTT. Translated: CAIQPGGFNSPLHF.